The rows below give T cell receptor beta chains drawn from one sample of a study of blood T cell repertoires in COVID-19. Generated by immunoSEQ multiplex PCR, the TCRdb table keeps only in-frame clones and is missing some. The sample records about 230,000 clones, 80% to 90% being singletons. The sample taken for sequencing was peripheral blood. The origin of the receptors is a man in his forties who had recovered from COVID-19. The CDR3 runs from the conserved cysteine through the conserved F or W. The size field is filled for only some rows; it gives once, few, many or a size class.

CDR3,V,length,J,size
CASSPRLAGSSFTDTQYF,TRBV7-6,18,TRBJ2-3,NA
CARTDGRGSTDTQYF,TRBV24-1,15,TRBJ2-3,NA
CASSTGAGGPYEQYF,TRBV5-1,15,TRBJ2-7,NA
CASSQEGRGIQYF,TRBV4-3,13,TRBJ2-4,NA
CASSASGNTIYF,TRBV10-2,12,TRBJ1-3,NA
CASSQRFGDEKLFF,TRBV6-5,14,TRBJ1-4,once
CASSRPGGDTEAFF,TRBV3-1/TRBV3-2,14,TRBJ1-1,NA
CASRIRQGAGNTIYF,TRBV6-5,15,TRBJ1-3,NA
CASSVAGLAEKLFF,TRBV7-2,14,TRBJ1-4,NA
CASSQEVSRGETQYF,TRBV14,15,TRBJ2-5,NA
CAISSRPDRGFEQYF,TRBV10-3,15,TRBJ2-7,once
CATRLTVSSDTQYF,TRBV15,14,TRBJ2-3,NA
CASSSAGGRETQYF,TRBV27,14,TRBJ2-5,NA
CASALRQGDLAGKLFF,TRBV12-5,16,TRBJ1-4,NA
CASSLFRGGDDEQYF,TRBV5-1,15,TRBJ2-7,few
CASNLLGEVEQFF,TRBV7-2,13,TRBJ2-1,NA
CASSSSGSSYNEQFF,TRBV5-4,15,TRBJ2-1,NA
CASSVPPGLARYEQYF,TRBV19,16,TRBJ2-7,few
CASSLRSVSSTDTQYF,TRBV7-2,16,TRBJ2-3,few
CASSLTLAGVGELFF,TRBV4-3,15,TRBJ2-2,few
CASSQEFSPLDYGYTF,TRBV4-3,16,TRBJ1-2,NA
CASSPTPPRTGSDEQYF,TRBV18,17,TRBJ2-7,NA
CASSSFLEGRGNQPQHF,TRBV19,17,TRBJ1-5,NA
CASRTGGWTEAFF,TRBV2,13,TRBJ1-1,NA
CASSPRDRFYEQYF,TRBV7-2,14,TRBJ2-7,once